The clone carrying this T cell receptor beta chain is classed as medium-sized. The sample is drawn from a study of T cell repertoires in aging, cancer and after chemotherapy. A mixed TRB-A/B primer pool amplified rearranged TRB by multiplex touch-down PCR. TCRdb reanalysed the multiplex PCR reads using MiXCR and keeps one entry per CDR3 protein. The table shows about 12,000 distinct CDR3 sequences, with approximately 21% occurring only once. Amplification of TCR beta used genomic DNA extracted from peripheral blood. The specimen sequenced was blood. The sequence came from a human donor in good health.

CDR3 sequence: CASSSGLESHEQYF. The CDR3 DNA follows: TGTGCCAGCAGCTCGGGACTAGAATCCCACGAGCAGTACTTC. The chain employs TRBV13 and TRBJ2-7; 8 bases map to TRBD2. J lost 5 bases, V lost 4 bases, and 7 bases had no gene match. This CDR3 comprises 14 residues. Germline loops: CDR1 PRHDT, CDR2 FYEKMQ (reference sequence). The variable domain in full, completed from reference TRBV13 and TRBJ2-7, reads AAGVIQSPRHLIKEKRETATLKCYPIPRHDTVYWYQQGPGQDPQFLISFYEKMQSDKGSIPDRFSAQQFSDYHSELNMSSLELGDSALYFCASSSGLESHEQYFGPGTRLTVT.